Each of the 10 T cell receptor beta chains below was sequenced from the same sample in a study of blood T cell repertoires in COVID-19 (dated by TCRdb to about 2020). Library creation used the immunoSEQ multiplex PCR assay. This immuneACCESS table, as held by TCRdb, lists in-frame sequences with V and J called but not all clones. Of the missing ones, under half trace to an unresolved V gene in checked studies; the others have no known cause. In this sample the table shows about 280,000 clones, approximately 90% of which occur a single time. 2.5% to 3% of the sample lies in the top ten. The sequencing input was peripheral blood. Receptor source: a woman aged 25 to 39 with active or convalescent COVID-19.

The rearrangement links TRBV5-1 to TRBJ1-2, with a weak D call TRBD1 (6 bases). This CDR3 has 16 amino acids. Germline CDR1 reads SGHRS; CDR2 reads YFSETQ. V was shortened by 3 bases and J by 3 bases, with 18 bases between the two germline ends. The CDR3 coding sequence is TGCGCCAGCAGCTGGAATTCCGGGGGGCAGGACTATGGCTACACCTTC. Translated, it gives CASSWNSGGQDYGYTF. Full variable domain (outside the CDR3, taken from reference TRBV5-1 and TRBJ1-2): KAGVTQTPRYLIKTRGQQVTLSCSPISGHRSVSWYQQTPGQGLQFLFEYFSETQRNKGNFPGRFSGRQFSNSRSEMNVSTLELGDSALYLCASSWNSGGQDYGYTFGSGTRLTVV.

The genes are TRBV4-3 and TRBJ1-1, with 9 bases that match TRBD1. The CDR3 is 14 amino acids. V shed 3 bases and J 4 bases; nucleotides not matched to a gene: 3. Looked up from germline, CDR1 is LGHNA and CDR2 is YSLEER. CDR3 in amino acids: CASSHDRGITEAFF. The CDR3 bases are TGCGCCAGCAGCCACGACAGGGGGATCACTGAAGCTTTCTTT.

The chain couples TRBV7-9 to TRBJ2-3; weak D call: TRBD2 (5 bases). Between the trimmed V and J ends, which lost 5 bases and 8 bases, there was a span of 8 bases. This CDR3 region has 11 residues. Germline CDR1 is SEHNR and CDR2 is FQNEAQ (reference sequence). The CDR3 DNA reads as TGTGCCAGCAGCGAAGGGAGTACGCAGTATTTT. It codes for CASSEGSTQYF.

This clone was observed a single time. The V and J genes are TRBV12-3 or TRBV12-4 and TRBJ1-1; the D gene is possibly TRBD1 (5 bases). The CDR3 loop spans 12 amino acids. Trimming cost V 7 bases and J 3 bases, with 9 bases left between them. CDR3 coding DNA: TGTGCCAGCATCCGGGACTACACTGAAGCTTTCTTT. This gives the protein CASIRDYTEAFF.

V usage is TRBV18 and J usage is TRBJ1-6; no clear D gene. This CDR3 is built from 15 residues. V lost 2 bases and J lost 7, with 12 bases in between. Germline V lookup: CDR1 KGHSH, CDR2 LQKENI. DNA of the CDR3: TGTGCCAGCTCACCATCCAGTACCTCAAATTCACCCCTCCACTTT. Protein sequence: CASSPSSTSNSPLHF.

The genes are TRBV28 and TRBJ2-2; D perhaps matches TRBD1 (5 bases). Trimming cost V 2 bases and J 1 base, with 5 bases left between them. Germline V lookup: CDR1 MDHEN, CDR2 SYDVKM. The length of the CDR3 is 14 residues. This chain's CDR3 is CASSLTGNTGELFF. The CDR3 coding sequence is TGTGCCAGCAGTTTAACAGGGAACACCGGGGAGCTGTTTTTT.

The V call is TRBV5-1, the J call TRBJ2-5; 9 nucleotides agree with TRBD1. This CDR3 is 15 amino acids long. The ends lost 0 bases at V and 4 bases at J; junction bases unmatched: 4. The V gene's germline CDR1 is SGHRS and CDR2 YFSETQ. As DNA, the CDR3 is TGCGCCAGCAGCTTGGGACAGGGGGATGGAGAGACCCAGTACTTC. Amino acids: CASSLGQGDGETQYF.

The CDR3 here is CASSLQGPGNTIYF. CDR3 bases: TGCGCCAGCAGCCTTCAGGGGCCAGGAAACACCATATATTTT. The chain is built from TRBV4-3 and TRBJ1-3, with TRBD1 as a possible D gene (6 bases). The CDR3 is 14 residues long. CDR1 is LGHNA, CDR2 YSLEER, per germline. V lost 4 bases, J lost 4 bases, and 11 bases lay in between.

This sequence joins TRBV15 and TRBJ2-3, with TRBD1 identical over 12 bases. The ends lost 0 bases at V and 0 bases at J; junction bases unmatched: 4. From germline, CDR1 is LNHNV and CDR2 YYDKDF (reference sequence). This CDR3 spans 18 amino acids. The CDR3 sequence: CATSREGQGAASTDTQYF. The CDR3 DNA reads TGTGCCACCAGCAGAGAGGGACAGGGGGCCGCTAGCACAGATACGCAGTATTTT.

In the case of this clone: Other nucleotide sequences from this sample produce the same CDR3. The J gene is TRBJ1-6, the V gene TRBV5-1; no reliable D call. CDR1 and CDR2 (germline): SGHRS, YFSETQ. There are 14 residues in the CDR3. V lost 0 bases and J lost 8, with 9 bases in between. For the CDR3, the DNA is TGCGCCAGCAGCTTGGGCACACGGGATTCACCCCTCCACTTT. Protein: CASSLGTRDSPLHF.